This entry lists 2 T cell receptor beta chains sequenced from one sample in a study of T-cell memory formation after mild COVID-19. TCRdb re-analysed the 5' RACE reads in MiXCR, keeping a single row per CDR3 protein. The sample carries about 340,000 distinct CDR3 sequences, under 15% recorded once. The sample consisted of PBMCs or a T cell subset sorted from them (not recorded which). Receptors originate from a man aged 18 to 30 who had mild COVID-19 (a few samples of this study predate the infection). Cell type and time point are not known.

The chain combines TRBV18 with TRBJ2-4; no clear D gene. The V end lost 2 bases, the J end lost 0 bases, and 5 bases lay between the germline ends. This CDR3 region has 14 residues. Germline V gene sequence: CDR1 KGHSH, CDR2 LQKENI. The CDR3 loop reads CASSPVLAKNIQYF. The CDR3, as DNA: TGTGCCAGCTCACCAGTACTAGCCAAAAACATTCAGTACTTC.

The chain has TRBV2 and TRBJ2-6; TRBD2 might be the D (6 bases). This CDR3 comprises 14 residues. CDR1 and CDR2 from the germline V gene are SNHLY and FYNNEI. With 7 bases removed from V and 4 bases from J, the gap between germline ends came to 11 bases. The CDR3 region is CASTWAGGANVLTF. The CDR3 region has the DNA TGTGCCAGCACCTGGGCGGGAGGGGCCAACGTCCTGACTTTC. Together with reference TRBV2 and TRBJ2-6, the CDR3 gives the full variable domain: EPEVTQTPSHQVTQMGQEVILRCVPISNHLYFYWYRQILGQKVEFLVSFYNNEISEKSEIFDDQFSVERPDGSNFTLKIRSTKLEDSAMYFCASTWAGGANVLTFGAGSRLTVL.